One sample yielded the 20 T cell receptor beta chains listed below, sequenced in a study of blood T cell repertoires in COVID-19 (dated by TCRdb to between 2020 and 2021). Libraries came from the immunoSEQ multiplex PCR assay. Imported from immuneACCESS, the table was reduced by TCRdb to in-frame sequences with V and J called. These copies leave out some clones; in studies compared against another copy, an unresolved V gene accounts for under half, and the cause of the remainder is not known. This sample holds about 220,000 clones; roughly 80% were observed only once. The top ten hold approximately 5.1% of the sample. Material for sequencing was peripheral blood. These receptors were obtained from a woman in her fifties or sixties who had recovered from COVID-19.

This clone was detected a few times. The chain recombines TRBV2 with TRBJ2-5, with a tentative D call TRBD1 (8 bases). Trimming took 6 bases from V and 9 from J, leaving 20 bases between them. The CDR3 has 14 amino acids. CDR1 is SNHLY and CDR2 is FYNNEI in the germline V gene. Here the CDR3 DNA reads TGTGCCAGCAGGAGGACAGGGTTCAGCGGGGCCCAGTACTTC. Protein product: CASRRTGFSGAQYF.

V gene TRBV2 combines with J gene TRBJ1-1, with no clear D. The CDR3 is made up of 13 amino acids. V lost 6 bases and J lost 1, with 9 bases in between. Germline assignment: CDR1 SNHLY and CDR2 FYNNEI. The CDR3 DNA follows: TGTGCCAGCAGCCGAGAGGGGAACACTGAAGCTTTCTTT. Translation gives CASSREGNTEAFF.

The CDR3 DNA sequence: TGCAGTGCTTCGGCGCAGTATTTT. It is translated as CSASAQYF. The chain joins TRBV20-1 to TRBJ2-3; unclear D gene. Germline CDR1 DFQATT, CDR2 SNEGSKA (reference sequence). The CDR3 extends over 8 amino acids. The V and J ends lost 5 bases and 10 bases respectively, with 4 bases between them.

The chain recombines TRBV5-1 with TRBJ1-5; 11 nucleotides line up with TRBD1. The V gene end was trimmed by 4 bases and the J gene end by 2 bases; junction bases not matched to a gene: 2. Germline V gene data show CDR1 as SGHRS and CDR2 as YFSETQ. This CDR3 contains 15 residues. CDR3 nucleotides: TGCGCCAGCAGCCAGGGACAGGGGGGCAATCAGCCCCAGCATTTT. Amino acids: CASSQGQGGNQPQHF.

The CDR3 DNA sequence: TGCGCCAGCAGTCCTTGGGGCAGCACTAACTATGGCTACACCTTC. This codes for CASSPWGSTNYGYTF. This chain joins TRBV23-1 and TRBJ1-2; a weak D match, TRBD1 (5 bases). TRBV23-1 qualifies as an ORF whose function is uncertain. The CDR3 loop spans 15 amino acids. V lost 4 bases, J lost 0 bases, and 12 bases lay in between.

The genes are TRBV19 and TRBJ2-1, with D possibly TRBD2 on 6 matching bases. This CDR3 comprises 11 residues. V was pared by 11 bases and J by 8 bases, with 13 bases between. Germline V lookup: CDR1 LNHDA, CDR2 SQIVND (reference sequence). CDR3 bases: TGTGCCTCCTGGGCGGGGCATGAGCAGTTCTTC. Its translation: CASWAGHEQFF.

The V call is TRBV10-3, the J call TRBJ1-2; TRBD1 matches 9 bases. V trimming: 4 bases; J trimming: 2 bases; junction bases outside the gene matches: 5. The CDR3 is 15 residues long. The germline CDR1 and CDR2 sequences are ENHRY and SYGVKD. The CDR3 is CAISVTGTGNYGYTF. CDR3 nucleotide sequence: TGTGCCATCAGTGTAACCGGGACAGGGAACTATGGCTACACCTTC.

The chain employs TRBV11-2 and TRBJ2-7; the match to TRBD2 covers 7 bases. The CDR3 runs 15 residues. Germline CDR1 and CDR2: SGHAT and FQNNGV. The J segment lost 0 bases and the V segment lost 6 bases, leaving 8 bases of the junction unmatched. DNA for the CDR3: TGTGCCAGCAGACCCCCGGGGGGTGGCTCCTACGAGCAGTACTTC. Amino acid sequence: CASRPPGGGSYEQYF. The whole variable domain, filled in from reference TRBV11-2 and TRBJ2-7, reads EAGVAQSPRYKIIEKRQSVAFWCNPISGHATLYWYQQILGQGPKLLIQFQNNGVVDDSQLPKDRFSAERLKGVDSTLKIQPAKLEDSAVYLCASRPPGGGSYEQYFGPGTRLTVT.

The chain combines TRBV11-2 with TRBJ1-3; D unclear. CDR3 size: 18 residues. V was trimmed by 0 bases and J by 0 bases, leaving 15 bases between them. Germline values: CDR1 SGHAT, CDR2 FQNNGV. CDR3: CASSLDFPLDYSGNTIYF. The CDR3 coding sequence is TGTGCCAGCAGCTTAGACTTCCCCTTAGATTACTCTGGAAACACCATATATTTT. Full variable domain (missing parts from reference TRBV11-2 and TRBJ1-3): EAGVAQSPRYKIIEKRQSVAFWCNPISGHATLYWYQQILGQGPKLLIQFQNNGVVDDSQLPKDRFSAERLKGVDSTLKIQPAKLEDSAVYLCASSLDFPLDYSGNTIYFGEGSWLTVV.

The V gene is TRBV3-1 (or the pseudogene TRBV3-2), the J gene TRBJ1-1; 7 positions agree with TRBD1. J gave up 1 base and V 1 base, and 3 bases lay outside the gene matches. The CDR3 loop spans 15 amino acids. From germline, CDR1 is LGHDT and CDR2 YNNKEL (reference sequence). In DNA form, the CDR3 reads TGTGCCAGCAGCCAAGGCCGGGACAGGAACACTGAAGCTTTCTTT. This encodes CASSQGRDRNTEAFF.

The chain uses TRBV7-3 and TRBJ2-2, with TRBD2 matching 10 bases. V was pared by 5 bases and J by 6 bases, with 9 bases of the junction left unmatched. Germline CDR1 and CDR2: SGHTA and FQGTGA. CDR3 length: 16 residues. As DNA, the CDR3 is TGTGCCAGCAGCCCCTCCGCTAGCGGGGGTGCCGGGGAGCTGTTTTTT. Encoded protein: CASSPSASGGAGELFF.

The chain joins TRBV29-1 to TRBJ2-3, with 7 bases fitting TRBD2. With V trimmed by 4 bases and J by 6 bases, 4 bases remained unmatched. Per germline, CDR1 SQVTM and CDR2 ANQGSEA. The CDR3 extends over 12 amino acids. Written as DNA, the CDR3 is TGCAGCGTTGCTCCGGGGGGTGATACGCAGTATTTT. Its translation is CSVAPGGDTQYF.

The chain joins TRBV30 to TRBJ1-2, with D possibly being TRBD1 (6 bases). Germline V gene data show CDR1 as GTSNPN and CDR2 as SVGIG (reference sequence). V lost 0 bases and J lost 8, with 10 bases in between. The CDR3 loop spans 12 amino acids. The CDR3 protein is CAWSVTGLGYTF. The CDR3 DNA reads as TGTGCCTGGAGTGTAACAGGGCTCGGCTACACCTTC.

The gene calls are TRBV7-2 and TRBJ2-2; 12 bases agree with TRBD2. This CDR3 contains 18 residues. The V and J ends lost 2 bases and 4 bases, in that order; junction bases with no gene match: 8. From germline, CDR1 is SGHTA and CDR2 FQGNSA. The CDR3 region is CASSLRTATSGGTGELFF. CDR3 in DNA: TGTGCCAGCAGCTTACGGACTGCGACTAGCGGGGGCACCGGGGAGCTGTTTTTT. The variable domain in full, completed from reference TRBV7-2 and TRBJ2-2, reads GAGVSQSPSNKVTEKGKDVELRCDPISGHTALYWYRQSLGQGLEFLIYFQGNSAPDKSGLPSDRFSAERTGGSVSTLTIQRTQQEDSAVYLCASSLRTATSGGTGELFFGEGSRLTVL.

The chain employs TRBV7-2 and TRBJ2-5; a possible D gene is TRBD2 (7 bases). Trimming removed 3 bases from V and 1 base from J, with 18 bases in between. Germline loops: CDR1 SGHTA, CDR2 FQGNSA. The CDR3 extends over 17 amino acids. For the CDR3, the DNA is TGTGCCAGCAGCTTGGGGGAGGTCGGGGGGCCCCAAGAGACCCAGTACTTC. Its translation is CASSLGEVGGPQETQYF.

This chain joins TRBV11-3 and TRBJ2-1, with 9 positions matching TRBD1. From germline, CDR1 is SGHNT and CDR2 YENEEA. V was clipped by 5 bases and J by 9 bases; unmatched bases: 11. The CDR3 is made up of 15 amino acids. The CDR3 is CASSPGQGRDIEQFF. In nucleotides, the CDR3 is TGTGCCAGCAGCCCCGGACAGGGGCGAGATATTGAGCAGTTCTTC.

A single count supports this clone. The chain recombines TRBV30 with TRBJ2-2; no reliable D call. The germline V gene has CDR1 GTSNPN and CDR2 SVGIG (reference sequence). The ends were cut back, 3 bases at V and 8 bases at J, with 13 bases in the middle. The CDR3 consists of 13 residues. Here the CDR3 DNA reads TGTGCCTGGAGGAGAACCTCGACAGGGGAGCTGTTTTTT. As protein: CAWRRTSTGELFF.

J is TRBJ1-5 and V is TRBV9, with D unclear. Between the trimmed V and J ends, which lost 0 bases and 4 bases, there was a span of 17 bases. Germline CDR1 is SGDLS and CDR2 is YYNGEE. The CDR3 covers 17 residues. CDR3 bases: TGTGCCAGCAGCGTAGTTGCGCGAACCATTACTAATCAGCCCCAGCATTTT. It specifies CASSVVARTITNQPQHF.

The chain links TRBV6-1 to TRBJ2-1; 9 bases line up with TRBD1. Germline CDR1 reads MNHNS; CDR2 reads SASEGT. The CDR3 loop spans 17 amino acids. V trimming: 4 bases; J trimming: 1 base; junction bases outside the gene matches: 8. CDR3 in DNA: TGTGCCAGCAGTGTCCAACCGGGGACAGGGTCCTACAATGAGCAGTTCTTC. Its translation: CASSVQPGTGSYNEQFF.

This chain connects TRBV3-1 (or the pseudogene TRBV3-2) to TRBJ2-7; weak D call: TRBD1 (6 bases). CDR3 size: 15 residues. The germline CDR1 and CDR2 sequences are LGHDT and YNNKEL (reference sequence). V was shortened by 3 bases and J by 6 bases, with 18 bases between the two germline ends. The CDR3 bases are TGTGCCAGCAGCCAGGGGTCTTACAGGGTAGGCGAGCAGTACTTC. Its protein product is CASSQGSYRVGEQYF.